This is a list of T cell receptor beta chains from one sample in a study of shared clonotypes between healthy human individuals. Assay: immunoSEQ multiplex PCR; the TCRdb copy retains only in-frame clones and omits some. The table shows approximately 500,000 clones, with around 79% occurring only once. Sequenced sample: PBMCs. All receptors derive from a woman aged 35 to 49 in good health. Some clones in this sample may be carry-over from other donors' samples. Each CDR3 is given with its conserved first and last residue. Each record gives: J gene, V gene, CDR3 length, clone size, D gene, CDR3 protein, CDR3 DNA. The D gene is left open where the match is weak. Where a row states a size, it is once, few, many or the class of an expanded clone; other rows omit it.

>TRBJ2-1|TRBV11-2|15|NA|NA
CASSLGRSSYNEQFF
TGTGCCAGCAGCTTAGGCAGGAGCTCCTACAATGAGCAGTTCTTC
>TRBJ1-4|TRBV28|15|NA|NA
CASSTSGTANEKLFF
TGTGCCAGCAGTACCTCAGGGACTGCTAATGAAAAACTGTTTTTT
>TRBJ2-2|TRBV7-3|15|NA|NA
CASSLASGQSGELFF
TGTGCCAGCAGCTTAGCGTCAGGGCAGAGCGGGGAGCTGTTTTTT
>TRBJ1-4|TRBV29-1|15|once|TRBD1
CSARTGPTTNEKLFF
TGCAGCGCCCGGACAGGTCCTACAACTAATGAAAAACTGTTTTTT
>TRBJ2-1|TRBV5-1|15|few|TRBD2
CASTPSGLSWDEQFF
TGCGCCAGCACTCCTAGCGGCTTAAGTTGGGATGAGCAGTTCTTC
>TRBJ2-1|TRBV7-2|14|NA|NA
CASSPGLLGNEQFF
TGTGCCAGCAGCCCCGGACTCCTAGGTAATGAGCAGTTCTTC
>TRBJ2-1|TRBV27|16|NA|NA
CASSSYRGGSYNEQFF
TGTGCCAGCAGTTCGTACAGGGGGGGCTCCTACAATGAGCAGTTCTTC
>TRBJ2-3|TRBV6-5|15|NA|NA
CASRDRTEFTDTQYF
TGTGCCAGCCGGGACCGGACAGAGTTCACAGATACGCAGTATTTT
>TRBJ2-2|TRBV7-8|18|NA|TRBD2
CASTLRGLAGGHTGELFF
TGTGCCAGCACCCTGCGGGGACTAGCGGGAGGGCATACCGGGGAGCTGTTTTTT
>TRBJ2-7|TRBV6-5|15|NA|TRBD2
CASSPGLAGVPEQYF
TGTGCCAGCAGCCCTGGACTAGCGGGAGTTCCCGAGCAGTACTTC